One sample yielded the 17 T cell receptor beta chains listed below, sequenced in a study of blood T cells in healthy people across ages (dated by TCRdb to 2013 to 2016). The library was obtained by 5' RACE. TCRdb names Illumina HiSeq 2500 as the instrument used. The second PCR ran for about 6 to 12 cycles and used a J-beta primer mix along with a sample-barcoded 5' primer. In-frame beta chains were kept once TCRdb had trimmed the public reads at Q25 with fastp and called clones with MiXCR. Every distinct CDR3 protein forms one entry, paired with its most common genes and DNA. This sample gives roughly 1 million distinct CDR3 sequences in total; under 30% of them show up just once. 0.65% to 0.95% of the sample rests with the top ten. These data are also associated with another study on T cells of mothers and their children.

Sequencing used blood. The receptors here all came from a girl aged 2-10 years in good health.

The chain carries TRBV6-2 or TRBV6-3 and TRBJ2-1, with D maybe TRBD2 (7 bases). Germline CDR1 MNHEY, CDR2 SVGEGT. The CDR3 is made up of 12 amino acids. Trimming cost V 7 bases and J 5 bases, with 9 bases left between them. DNA for the CDR3: TGTGCCAGCATGGGGGGGCACAATGAGCAGTTCTTC. Translated, it gives CASMGGHNEQFF.

This chain uses TRBV29-1 with TRBJ2-3; 12 nucleotides line up with TRBD2. This CDR3 comprises 16 residues. Germline CDR1 reads SQVTM; CDR2 reads ANQGSEA. After removal of 6 bases from V and 2 bases from J, the junction contained 9 bases not matched to a gene. CDR3 DNA: TGCAGCGTGCGCGGGGGGACTAGCGGGCACACAGATACGCAGTATTTT. The encoded protein is CSVRGGTSGHTDTQYF.

The rearrangement links TRBV3-1 to TRBJ1-2, with 9 bases matching TRBD1. The CDR3 has 15 residues. V dropped 0 bases and J dropped 6; count of bases not matched to a gene: 5. Germline V gene lookup returns CDR1 LGHDT and CDR2 YNNKEL (reference sequence). The DNA for the CDR3 is TGTGCCAGCAGCCAAGATAACAGGGGGCGAAATGGCTACACCTTC. Its translation is CASSQDNRGRNGYTF.

This clonotype was counted only a few times. V usage is TRBV29-1 and J usage is TRBJ2-1; D is unresolved. This CDR3 has 16 amino acids. V lost 1 base and J lost 0, with 13 bases in between. Per germline, CDR1 SQVTM and CDR2 ANQGSEA. The CDR3 DNA sequence: TGCAGCGTTGAAGCTTTCGGCTCGAGCTCCTACAATGAGCAGTTCTTC. Amino acids: CSVEAFGSSSYNEQFF.

This chain joins TRBV20-1 and TRBJ2-3, with 7 positions matching TRBD1. Germline V gives CDR1 DFQATT, CDR2 SNEGSKA (reference sequence). This CDR3 spans 14 amino acids. V was pared by 3 bases and J by 6 bases, with 9 bases of the junction left unmatched. The CDR3 here is CSARSEQGYDTQYF. CDR3 nucleotide sequence: TGCAGTGCTAGGTCGGAACAGGGGTACGATACGCAGTATTTT.

The V and J genes are TRBV10-3 and TRBJ2-3; D uncertain. The V end was cut by 3 bases, the J end by 2 bases, with 6 bases between. Germline CDR1 ENHRY, CDR2 SYGVKD. CDR3 length: 13 amino acids. CDR3 sequence (DNA): TGTGCCATCAGTGACGGAAACACAGATACGCAGTATTTT. As protein: CAISDGNTDTQYF.

This chain links TRBV28 with TRBJ2-1, with 7 nucleotides matching TRBD2. After removal of 7 bases from V and 12 bases from J, the junction contained 12 bases not matched to a gene. Germline-derived CDR1 and CDR2 are MDHEN and SYDVKM. This CDR3 has 13 amino acids. CDR3 DNA sequence: TGTGCCAGCATGTGGCGGGAGTCAATCTGGCAGTTCTTC. Translated: CASMWRESIWQFF. Full variable domain (outside the CDR3, taken from reference TRBV28 and TRBJ2-1): DVKVTQSSRYLVKRTGEKVFLECVQDMDHENMFWYRQDPGLGLRLIYFSYDVKMKEKGDIPEGYSVSREKKERFSLILESASTNQTSMYLCASMWRESIWQFFGPGTRLTVL.

The chain is built from TRBV7-2 and TRBJ2-2, with 8 positions matching TRBD2. The CDR3 has 16 residues. Germline assignment: CDR1 SGHTA and CDR2 FQGNSA. Trimming took 3 bases from V and 4 from J; bases not matched to a gene: 7. In DNA, the CDR3 is TGTGCCAGCAGCTTCGCGGGGGGACGTGGCACCGGGGAGCTGTTTTTT. It yields the protein CASSFAGGRGTGELFF.

CDR3 amino acids: CASSETGPGNTEAFF. The CDR3 DNA reads as TGTGCCAGCAGTGAAACAGGCCCAGGGAACACTGAAGCTTTCTTT. The chain carries TRBV25-1 and TRBJ1-1; perhaps TRBD1 as D (5 bases). CDR3 length: 15 amino acids. CDR1 is MGHDK and CDR2 is SYGVNS in the germline V gene. The V end was cut by 2 bases, the J end by 1 base, with 11 bases between. Using reference TRBV25-1 and TRBJ1-1 for the parts outside the CDR3, the full variable domain is EADIYQTPRYLVIGTGKKITLECSQTMGHDKMYWYQQDPGMELHLIHYSYGVNSTEKGDLSSESTVSRIRTEHFPLTLESARPSHTSQYLCASSETGPGNTEAFFGQGTRLTVV.

This clonotype was seen more than once but under ten times. The chain combines TRBV6-6 with TRBJ2-5; D is uncertain. Germline V CDR1 and CDR2: MNHNY, SVGAGI (reference sequence). Trimming took 0 bases from V and 7 from J, leaving 9 bases between them. The CDR3 loop spans 13 amino acids. In DNA, the CDR3 is TGTGCCAGCAGTTACTCGCCGCCTGGGACCCAGTACTTC. Translating it yields CASSYSPPGTQYF.

This chain links TRBV6-1 with TRBJ1-2; D gene uncertain. Trimming pared 6 bases from V and 2 bases from J, leaving 16 bases between. Per germline, CDR1 MNHNS and CDR2 SASEGT. This CDR3 is 15 amino acids long. The CDR3 here is CASSEATVRNYGYTF. The CDR3 DNA is TGTGCCAGCAGCGAGGCTACCGTACGCAACTATGGCTACACCTTC.

This sequence joins TRBV4-1 and TRBJ1-5; TRBD1 is a possible D gene (6 bases). The germline V and J ends were trimmed by 4 bases and 6 bases, with 13 bases remaining between them. CDR1 is MGHRA, CDR2 YSYEKL, per germline. The CDR3 contains 14 residues. CDR3 sequence reads: CASSRYQGFQPQHF. As DNA, the CDR3 is TGCGCCAGCAGCCGATACCAGGGGTTTCAGCCCCAGCATTTT.

The chain uses TRBV2 and TRBJ2-1; a weak D match, TRBD2 (6 bases). Germline CDR1 is SNHLY and CDR2 is FYNNEI. The V end was cut by 7 bases, the J end by 5 bases, with 12 bases between. The CDR3 totals 13 residues. CDR3 loop: CASKRDSNNEQFF. Written as DNA, the CDR3 is TGTGCCAGCAAGAGGGACTCGAACAATGAGCAGTTCTTC.

On this clonotype itself: The junction and the germline gene differ at one end; a read error may be behind it. V and J are TRBV2 and TRBJ2-1, with 9 bases matching TRBD1. The J call may be mistaken, given a closer DNA end match to TRBJ2-5. CDR3 length: 14 amino acids. CDR1 SNHLY and CDR2 FYNNEI come from the germline V gene. In DNA, the CDR3 is TGTGCCAGCAACGGGGACAGGGCCAAAGAGGCCCAGTACTTC. It yields the protein CASNGDRAKEAQYF.

This clonotype has only a few counts. The chain has TRBV6-6 and TRBJ1-5; D gene ambiguous. The CDR3 covers 13 residues. The germline V gene has CDR1 MNHNY and CDR2 SVGAGI (reference sequence). Deletions cut 5 bases from V and 4 bases from J, with 9 bases between. The CDR3 sequence: CASSRLLNQPQHF. In nucleotides, the CDR3 is TGTGCCAGCAGTCGACTTCTTAATCAGCCCCAGCATTTT.

This clonotype was observed a handful of times. The chain employs TRBV29-1 and TRBJ2-3, with TRBD1 identical over 7 bases. The V gene's germline CDR1 is SQVTM and CDR2 ANQGSEA. CDR3 length: 13 residues. V lost 7 bases to trimming and J lost 1 base; unmatched junction nucleotides: 5. Here the CDR3 reads CSADRDRTDTQYF. The CDR3 region has the DNA TGCAGCGCCGACAGGGACCGCACAGATACGCAGTATTTT.

This clonotype has just a few counts. The V gene is TRBV29-1, the J gene TRBJ2-3, with 9 bases fitting TRBD1. Germline trimming cut 7 bases from V and 0 bases from J; bases unmatched to any gene: 8. Germline lookup yields CDR1 SQVTM and CDR2 ANQGSEA. The CDR3 runs 15 residues. The CDR3 sequence: CSARPGTGSTDTQYF. The CDR3 nucleotides are TGCAGCGCCCGGCCCGGGACAGGGAGCACAGATACGCAGTATTTT.